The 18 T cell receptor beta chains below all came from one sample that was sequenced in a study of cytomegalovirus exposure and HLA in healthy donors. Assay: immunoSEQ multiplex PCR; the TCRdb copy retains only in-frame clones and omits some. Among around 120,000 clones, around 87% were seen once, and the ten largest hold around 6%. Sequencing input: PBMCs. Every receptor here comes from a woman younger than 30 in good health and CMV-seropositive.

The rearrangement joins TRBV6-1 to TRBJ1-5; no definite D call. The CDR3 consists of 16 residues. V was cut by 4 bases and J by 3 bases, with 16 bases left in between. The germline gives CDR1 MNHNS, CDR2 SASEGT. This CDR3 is CASSVLGVIANQPQHF. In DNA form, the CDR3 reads TGTGCCAGCAGTGTACTCGGGGTTATAGCCAATCAGCCCCAGCATTTT.

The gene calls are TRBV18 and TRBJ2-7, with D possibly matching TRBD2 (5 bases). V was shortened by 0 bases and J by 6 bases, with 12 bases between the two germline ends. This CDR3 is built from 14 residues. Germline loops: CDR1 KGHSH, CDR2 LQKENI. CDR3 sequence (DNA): TGTGCCAGCTCACCACCGGCTAGCCCCTCCGAGCAGTACTTC. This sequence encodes CASSPPASPSEQYF.

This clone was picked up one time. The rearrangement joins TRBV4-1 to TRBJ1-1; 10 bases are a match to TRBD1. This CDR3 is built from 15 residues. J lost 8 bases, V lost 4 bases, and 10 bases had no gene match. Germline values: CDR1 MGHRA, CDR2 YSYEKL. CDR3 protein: CASSPHRGGQGEAFF. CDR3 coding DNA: TGCGCCAGCAGCCCCCATAGGGGGGGACAGGGGGAAGCTTTCTTT.

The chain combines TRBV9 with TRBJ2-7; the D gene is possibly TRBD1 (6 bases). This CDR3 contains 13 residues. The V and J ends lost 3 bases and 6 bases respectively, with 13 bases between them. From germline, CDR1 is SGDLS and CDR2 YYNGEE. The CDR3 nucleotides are TGTGCCAGCAGCGCCTCAGGGGCTGGCGAGCAGTACTTC. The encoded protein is CASSASGAGEQYF.

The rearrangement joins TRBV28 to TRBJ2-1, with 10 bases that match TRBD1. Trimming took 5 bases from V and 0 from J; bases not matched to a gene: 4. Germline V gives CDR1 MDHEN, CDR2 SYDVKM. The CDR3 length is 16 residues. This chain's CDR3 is CASSRDRGISYNEQFF. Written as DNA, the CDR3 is TGTGCCAGCAGTCGGGACAGGGGAATCTCCTACAATGAGCAGTTCTTC.

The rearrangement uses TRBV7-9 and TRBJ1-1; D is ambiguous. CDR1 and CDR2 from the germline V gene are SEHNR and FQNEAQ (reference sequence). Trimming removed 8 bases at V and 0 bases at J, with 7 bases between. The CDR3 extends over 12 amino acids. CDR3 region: CASGLLNTEAFF. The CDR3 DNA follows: TGTGCCAGCGGACTCCTGAACACTGAAGCTTTCTTT.

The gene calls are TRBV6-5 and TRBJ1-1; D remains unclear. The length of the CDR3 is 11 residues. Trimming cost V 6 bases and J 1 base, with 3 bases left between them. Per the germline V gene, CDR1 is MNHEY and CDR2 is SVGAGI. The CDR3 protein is CASSRNTEAFF. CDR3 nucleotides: TGTGCCAGCAGCAGGAACACTGAAGCTTTCTTT.

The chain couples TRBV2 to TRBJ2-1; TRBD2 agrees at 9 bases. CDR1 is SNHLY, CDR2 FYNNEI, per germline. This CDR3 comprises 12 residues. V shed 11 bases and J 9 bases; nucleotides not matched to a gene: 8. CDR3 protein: CALGAGGPEQFF. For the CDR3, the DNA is TGTGCCCTCGGAGCGGGGGGACCTGAGCAGTTCTTC.

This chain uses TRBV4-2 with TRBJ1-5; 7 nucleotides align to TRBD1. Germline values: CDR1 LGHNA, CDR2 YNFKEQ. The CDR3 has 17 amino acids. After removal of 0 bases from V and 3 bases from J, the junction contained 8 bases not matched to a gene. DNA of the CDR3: TGTGCCAGCAGCCAAGAACCCTCACAGGGGTACAATCAGCCCCAGCATTTT. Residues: CASSQEPSQGYNQPQHF.

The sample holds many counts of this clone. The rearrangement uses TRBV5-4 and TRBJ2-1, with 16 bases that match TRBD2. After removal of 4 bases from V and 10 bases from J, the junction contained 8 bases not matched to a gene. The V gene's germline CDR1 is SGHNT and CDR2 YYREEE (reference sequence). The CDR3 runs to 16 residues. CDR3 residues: CASSAGTSGGAGEQFF. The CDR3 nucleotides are TGTGCCAGCAGCGCAGGGACTAGCGGGGGGGCCGGGGAGCAGTTCTTC.

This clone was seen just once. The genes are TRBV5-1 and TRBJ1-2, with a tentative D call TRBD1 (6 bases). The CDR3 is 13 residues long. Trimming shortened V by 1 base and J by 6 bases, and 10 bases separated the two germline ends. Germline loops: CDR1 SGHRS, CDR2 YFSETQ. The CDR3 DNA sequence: TGCGCCAGCAGCTTGTCGACAGGAGATGGCTACACCTTC. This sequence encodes CASSLSTGDGYTF.

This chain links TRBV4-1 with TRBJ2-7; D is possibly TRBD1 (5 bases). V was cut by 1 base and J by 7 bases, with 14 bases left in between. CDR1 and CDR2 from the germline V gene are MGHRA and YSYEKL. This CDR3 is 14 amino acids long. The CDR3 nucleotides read TGCGCCAGCAGCCAAGCTTCTATTACAGGAGAGCAGTACTTC. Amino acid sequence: CASSQASITGEQYF.

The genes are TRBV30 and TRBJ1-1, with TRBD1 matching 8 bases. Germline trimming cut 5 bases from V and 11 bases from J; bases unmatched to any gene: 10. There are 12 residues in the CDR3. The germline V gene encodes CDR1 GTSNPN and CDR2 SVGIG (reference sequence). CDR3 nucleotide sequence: TGTGCCTGGGGTCGGGGACAGGCCCCGGCTTTCTTT. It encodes CAWGRGQAPAFF.

In DNA form, the CDR3 reads TGTGCCAGCAGTAGGCTAGCGGGGGGGCGGGCAGATACGCAGTATTTT. As protein: CASSRLAGGRADTQYF. The chain uses TRBV9 and TRBJ2-3, with TRBD2 identical over 12 bases. The CDR3 is made up of 16 amino acids. Germline lookup yields CDR1 SGDLS and CDR2 YYNGEE. J gave up 4 bases and V 5 bases, and 8 bases lay outside the gene matches.

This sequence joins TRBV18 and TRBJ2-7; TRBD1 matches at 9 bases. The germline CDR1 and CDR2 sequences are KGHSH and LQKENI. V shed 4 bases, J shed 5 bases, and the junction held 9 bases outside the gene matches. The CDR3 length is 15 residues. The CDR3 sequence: CASSRPGTGPDEQYF. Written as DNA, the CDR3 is TGTGCCAGCTCACGCCCCGGGACAGGGCCGGACGAGCAGTACTTC.

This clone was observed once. CDR3 nucleotide sequence: TGTGCCAGCAATCTTGACCAGAGGAGAGTTTATGGCTACACCTTC. Its translation: CASNLDQRRVYGYTF. This rearrangement joins TRBV2 to TRBJ1-2; no definite D call. V gave up 7 bases and J gave up 5 bases, with 20 bases separating them. Germline V gene lookup returns CDR1 SNHLY and CDR2 FYNNEI. The CDR3 totals 15 residues.

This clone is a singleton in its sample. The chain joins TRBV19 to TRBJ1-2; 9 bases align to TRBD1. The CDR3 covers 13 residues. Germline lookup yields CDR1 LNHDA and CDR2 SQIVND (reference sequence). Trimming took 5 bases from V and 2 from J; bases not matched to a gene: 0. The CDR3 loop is CASSGQGNYGYTF. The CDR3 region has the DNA TGTGCCAGTAGTGGACAGGGGAACTATGGCTACACCTTC.

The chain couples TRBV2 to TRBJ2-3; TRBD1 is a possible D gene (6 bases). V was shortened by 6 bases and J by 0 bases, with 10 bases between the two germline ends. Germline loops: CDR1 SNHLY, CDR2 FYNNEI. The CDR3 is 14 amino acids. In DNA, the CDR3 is TGTGCCAGCAGCTACAGGGCTAGCACAGATACGCAGTATTTT. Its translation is CASSYRASTDTQYF.